The rows below give T cell receptor beta chains drawn from one sample of a study of blood T cell repertoires in COVID-19. The protocol was immunoSEQ multiplex PCR, while the TCRdb copy is restricted to in-frame clones and leaves out a portion. This sample yields about 250,000 clones, of which 88% are seen a single time; 3% belongs to the top ten. Sequencing was performed on PBMCs or T cells enriched from blood (not recorded which). These receptors all come from a woman aged 45-59 years who had recovered from COVID-19. The CDR3 runs from the conserved cysteine through the conserved F or W. A D gene is named only where the DNA matches it firmly. Size tells how often a clone was seen (once, few, many) or the class of an expanded clone, and some rows leave it out.

CDR3 protein | CDR3 DNA | clone size | D gene | J gene | CDR3 length | V gene
CASHRVGGAGTEAFF | TGTGCCAGCCATAGGGTGGGGGGGGCTGGCACTGAAGCTTTCTTT | . | . | TRBJ1-1 | 15 | TRBV6-5
CAWSSGSTTDTQYF | TGTGCCTGGAGCAGCGGGTCTACCACAGATACGCAGTATTTT | . | . | TRBJ2-3 | 14 | TRBV30
CASSRTSGPSGGETQYF | TGTGCCAGTAGTAGGACTAGCGGGCCCTCGGGGGGAGAGACCCAGTACTTC | . | TRBD2 | TRBJ2-5 | 17 | TRBV19
CASSEAPGSVNTIYF | TGTGCCAGCAGTGAAGCCCCGGGTAGTGTAAACACCATATATTTT | many | . | TRBJ1-3 | 15 | TRBV2
CASSPGLAGNQETQYF | TGTGCCAGCAGCCCAGGACTAGCGGGGAACCAAGAGACCCAGTACTTC | . | TRBD2 | TRBJ2-5 | 16 | TRBV13
CASSLDLSSNQPQHF | TGTGCCAGCAGCTTAGATTTGAGTAGCAATCAGCCCCAGCATTTT | . | . | TRBJ1-5 | 15 | TRBV11-2
CASSGAKGNTIYF | TGTGCCAGCAGCGGGGCGAAGGGAAACACCATATATTTT | . | . | TRBJ1-3 | 13 | TRBV11-2
CASSHPTGGNEKLFF | TGCGCCAGCAGCCACCCTACAGGGGGTAATGAAAAACTGTTTTTT | . | TRBD1 | TRBJ1-4 | 15 | TRBV4-3
CASNSFTENSPLHF | TGTGCCAGCAATTCTTTTACAGAGAATTCACCCCTCCACTTT | . | . | TRBJ1-6 | 14 | TRBV7-9
CASSREARERAFF | TGTGCCAGCAGCCGAGAGGCCCGGGAGAGGGCTTTCTTT | . | . | TRBJ1-1 | 13 | TRBV4-2
CASSTGQEKNIQYF | TGTGCCAGTAGTACGGGACAGGAGAAAAACATTCAGTACTTC | . | TRBD1 | TRBJ2-4 | 14 | TRBV19
CASRGQGQETQYF | TGTGCCAGCAGAGGACAGGGTCAAGAGACCCAGTACTTC | . | TRBD1 | TRBJ2-5 | 13 | TRBV2
CASSLTPGQGTWPQHF | TGTGCCAGCAGTTTAACCCCGGGACAGGGGACTTGGCCCCAGCATTTT | . | TRBD1 | TRBJ1-5 | 16 | TRBV6-5
CASSLDSGFTYEQYF | TGCGCCAGCAGCTTGGACAGCGGCTTTACCTACGAGCAGTACTTC | . | . | TRBJ2-7 | 15 | TRBV5-1
CASSYGTPTMNTGELFF | TGCGCCAGCAGCTATGGGACACCGACGATGAACACCGGGGAGCTGTTTTTT | . | . | TRBJ2-2 | 17 | TRBV5-1
CASRRQGYNEQFF | TGTGCCAGCAGGCGACAGGGGTACAATGAGCAGTTCTTC | . | TRBD1 | TRBJ2-1 | 13 | TRBV6-5
CASSQWGQDNSPLHF | TGTGCCAGCAGCCAATGGGGACAGGATAATTCACCCCTCCACTTT | once | TRBD1 | TRBJ1-6 | 15 | TRBV3-1/TRBV3-2
CASSQGTGWTEAFF | TGCGCCAGCAGCCAAGGTACAGGGTGGACTGAAGCTTTCTTT | . | . | TRBJ1-1 | 14 | TRBV4-1
CASSLTGLPLHF | TGTGCCAGCAGTTTGACTGGCTTACCCCTCCACTTT | once | . | TRBJ1-6 | 12 | TRBV12-3/TRBV12-4
CASSEGGIQPQHF | TGTGCCAGCAGTGAAGGAGGGATTCAGCCCCAGCATTTT | . | . | TRBJ1-5 | 13 | TRBV6-1
CAWGTSGKLTDTQYF | TGTGCCTGGGGGACTAGCGGGAAACTCACAGATACGCAGTATTTT | . | TRBD2 | TRBJ2-3 | 15 | TRBV30
CATSAGDLSNQPQHF | TGTGCCACCAGTGCGGGGGACCTTAGCAATCAGCCCCAGCATTTT | few | . | TRBJ1-5 | 15 | TRBV24-1
CASSQTDAYEQYF | TGTGCCAGCAGCCAGACAGATGCCTACGAGCAGTACTTC | . | . | TRBJ2-7 | 13 | TRBV27
CASSWDRGNEKLFF | TGTGCCAGCAGTTGGGACAGGGGAAATGAAAAACTGTTTTTT | . | TRBD1 | TRBJ1-4 | 14 | TRBV6-5
CASSPDRARSNQPQHF | TGTGCCAGTAGCCCCGACAGGGCACGTAGCAATCAGCCCCAGCATTTT | . | TRBD1 | TRBJ1-5 | 16 | TRBV19
CASSPRQGSDTQYF | TGCGCCAGCAGCCCGCGACAGGGTTCAGATACGCAGTATTTT | . | TRBD1 | TRBJ2-3 | 14 | TRBV4-1
CASSELNSPLHF | TGTGCCAGCAGCGAACTTAATTCACCCCTCCACTTT | . | . | TRBJ1-6 | 12 | TRBV9
CASAGSNTGELFF | TGTGCCAGCGCAGGGTCGAACACCGGGGAGCTGTTTTTT | . | . | TRBJ2-2 | 13 | TRBV6-5
CASSVGETIYNEQFF | TGTGCCAGCTCAGTCGGGGAAACCATCTACAATGAGCAGTTCTTC | . | . | TRBJ2-1 | 15 | TRBV18
CATSRSSGDYGYTF | TGTGCCACCAGCAGATCCTCCGGGGACTATGGCTACACCTTC | . | . | TRBJ1-2 | 14 | TRBV15
CASSFRGTRGYEQYF | TGTGCCAGCAGCTTTCGAGGGACTAGAGGTTACGAGCAGTACTTC | . | TRBD2 | TRBJ2-7 | 15 | TRBV5-6
CASQGSSNTEAFF | TGTGCCTCACAGGGATCGTCAAACACTGAAGCTTTCTTT | . | . | TRBJ1-1 | 13 | TRBV30
CATSIGGSYNSPLHF | TGTGCCACCAGCATAGGAGGCTCCTATAATTCACCCCTCCACTTT | once | . | TRBJ1-6 | 15 | TRBV15
CASSLGQGALGANVLTF | TGTGCCAGCAGCCTGGGACAGGGGGCGTTGGGGGCCAACGTCCTGACTTTC | . | TRBD1 | TRBJ2-6 | 17 | TRBV7-6
CASSSPGPTGEKLFF | TGTGCCAGCAGCTCACCGGGTCCTACGGGGGAAAAACTGTTTTTT | . | . | TRBJ1-4 | 15 | TRBV11-2
CASKSPGKTKNIQYF | TGTGCCAGCAAGTCTCCGGGAAAAACCAAAAACATTCAGTACTTC | . | . | TRBJ2-4 | 15 | TRBV6-5
CASRTGTRGTGELFF | TGTGCCAGCAGAACCGGGACAAGAGGCACCGGGGAGCTGTTTTTT | once | . | TRBJ2-2 | 15 | TRBV6-6
CASSPGQPVYGYTF | TGTGCCAGCAGCCCGGGACAGCCGGTCTATGGCTACACCTTC | . | TRBD1 | TRBJ1-2 | 14 | TRBV9
CASRMGTSGRGNEQFF | TGTGCCAGCCGAATGGGGACTAGCGGGAGGGGCAATGAGCAGTTCTTC | once | TRBD2 | TRBJ2-1 | 16 | TRBV2
CASSRDLAGGEQYF | TGTGCCAGCAGCCGAGATCTAGCGGGAGGCGAGCAGTACTTC | . | TRBD2 | TRBJ2-7 | 14 | TRBV7-8